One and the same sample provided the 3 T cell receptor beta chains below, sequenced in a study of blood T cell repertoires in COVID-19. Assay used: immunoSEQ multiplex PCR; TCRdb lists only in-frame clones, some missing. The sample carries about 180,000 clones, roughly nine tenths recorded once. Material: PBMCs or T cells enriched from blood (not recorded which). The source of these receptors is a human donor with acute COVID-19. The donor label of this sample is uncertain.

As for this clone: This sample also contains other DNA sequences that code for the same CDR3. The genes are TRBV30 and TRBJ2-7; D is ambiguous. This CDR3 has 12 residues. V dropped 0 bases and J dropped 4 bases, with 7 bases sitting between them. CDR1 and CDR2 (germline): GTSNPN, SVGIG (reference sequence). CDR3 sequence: CAWSVRGYEQYF. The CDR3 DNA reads TGTGCCTGGAGTGTTCGCGGATACGAGCAGTACTTC.

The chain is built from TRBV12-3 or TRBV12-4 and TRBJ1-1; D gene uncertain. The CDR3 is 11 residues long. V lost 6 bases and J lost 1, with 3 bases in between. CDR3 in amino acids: CASSQNTEAFF. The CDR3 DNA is TGTGCCAGCAGCCAGAACACTGAAGCTTTCTTT.

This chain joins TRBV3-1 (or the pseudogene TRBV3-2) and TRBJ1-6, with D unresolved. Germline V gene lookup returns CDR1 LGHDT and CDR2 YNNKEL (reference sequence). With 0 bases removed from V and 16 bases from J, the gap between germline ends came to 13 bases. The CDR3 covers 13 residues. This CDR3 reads CASSQDLGRGLHF. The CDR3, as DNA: TGTGCCAGCAGCCAAGATTTGGGCCGTGGACTCCACTTT.